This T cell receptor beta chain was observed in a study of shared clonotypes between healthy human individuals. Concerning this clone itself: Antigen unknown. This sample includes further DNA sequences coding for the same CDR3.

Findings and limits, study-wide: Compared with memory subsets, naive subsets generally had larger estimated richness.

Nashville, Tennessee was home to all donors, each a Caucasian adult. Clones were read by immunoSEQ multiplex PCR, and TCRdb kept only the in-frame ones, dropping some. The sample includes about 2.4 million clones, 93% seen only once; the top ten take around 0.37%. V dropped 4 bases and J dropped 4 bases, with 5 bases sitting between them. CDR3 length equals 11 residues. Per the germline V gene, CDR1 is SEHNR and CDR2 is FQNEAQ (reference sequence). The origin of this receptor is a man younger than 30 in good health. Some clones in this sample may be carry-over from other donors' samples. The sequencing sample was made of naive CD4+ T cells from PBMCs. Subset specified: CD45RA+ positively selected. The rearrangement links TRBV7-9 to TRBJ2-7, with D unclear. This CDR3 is CASSSVYEQYF. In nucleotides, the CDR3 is TGTGCCAGCAGCTCGGTGTACGAGCAGTACTTC.